These 5 T cell receptor beta chains share one sample of origin, sequenced in a study of a mutant IDH1 vaccine in newly diagnosed glioma. Some clones are missing from TCRdb's copy, which holds only in-frame ones; the method was immunoSEQ multiplex PCR. The repertoire holds 40,000 to 50,000 clones, with around 76% as singletons. These receptors' antigens are unknown. Described time point: week 23, last vaccination. Each dose of the vaccine consisted of 300 ug of mutant IDH1 20-mer peptide, with topical imiquimod. The sample in question was PBMCs, obtained from a glioma patient whose treatment included an IDH1 peptide vaccine. All receptors come from a woman aged 40 to 55 with glioma. Some clones in this sample may be carry-over from other donors' samples.

This clone was counted between two and nine times. The chain recombines TRBV5-6 with TRBJ1-1; maybe TRBD1 (5 bases). This CDR3 has 16 residues. Per germline, CDR1 SGHDT and CDR2 YYEEEE. Trimming took off 0 bases at V and 0 bases at J, with 12 bases between the two ends. CDR3 loop: CASSLVGREMNTEAFF. In DNA, the CDR3 is TGTGCCAGCAGCTTGGTGGGCAGGGAGATGAACACTGAAGCTTTCTTT.

The chain joins TRBV7-6 to TRBJ1-1; D is uncertain. The germline CDR1 and CDR2 sequences are SGHVS and FNYEAQ. V lost 0 bases and J lost 1, with 3 bases in between. This CDR3 comprises 13 residues. CDR3 sequence reads: CASSLARNTEAFF. The CDR3 DNA reads as TGTGCCAGCAGCTTAGCCCGGAACACTGAAGCTTTCTTT.

This clone was counted a single time. The V and J genes are TRBV4-2 and TRBJ2-1; either TRBD1 or TRBD2 may supply D (5 bases each). CDR1 and CDR2 from the germline V gene are LGHNA and YNFKEQ. This CDR3 comprises 17 residues. V shed 1 base and J shed 8 bases, with 21 bases lying between them. The CDR3 here is CASSQAIKGDADHEQFF. The DNA of the CDR3 is TGTGCCAGCAGCCAAGCGATCAAAGGGGACGCCGACCATGAGCAGTTCTTC.

The chain is built from TRBV28 and TRBJ2-2, with D perhaps matching TRBD1 (5 bases). V lost 3 bases to trimming and J lost 1 base, with 9 bases between them. The germline V gene encodes CDR1 MDHEN and CDR2 SYDVKM. This CDR3 is built from 15 residues. The CDR3 is CASSFPQENTGELFF. In DNA form, the CDR3 reads TGTGCCAGCAGTTTCCCACAGGAGAACACCGGGGAGCTGTTTTTT.

This chain connects TRBV11-2 to TRBJ2-7, with D maybe TRBD1 (7 bases). V dropped 5 bases and J dropped 3 bases, with 11 bases sitting between them. This CDR3 region has 13 residues. Germline lookup yields CDR1 SGHAT and CDR2 FQNNGV. In DNA form, the CDR3 reads TGTGCCAGCAGCCGCGGGGACAGCTACGAGCAGTACTTC. It translates to CASSRGDSYEQYF.